These 22 T cell receptor beta chains were all obtained from the same sample, sequenced in a study of neoadjuvant anti-PD-1 for oral cavity cancer (dated by TCRdb to 2020 to 2022). The receptor library was made with the immunoSEQ multiplex PCR assay. TCRdb mirrors the immuneACCESS table, restricted to in-frame sequences. Some clones are absent from its copies; in checked studies, under half trace to an unresolved V gene, and the reason for the others is unknown. Across this sample there are around 62,000 clones, with roughly three quarters seen only once. Approximately 2.8% of the sample comes from the top ten. The sample's time point label, in plain terms: before neoadjuvant nivolumab. The sample was PBMCs, taken before nivolumab (anti-PD-1) treatment. These receptors came from a person between 40 and 80 years old with oral cavity squamous cell carcinoma.

On this clone itself: Different DNA sequences within this sample yield the same CDR3. This chain connects TRBV7-2 to TRBJ1-1, with D perhaps matching TRBD1 (5 bases). V lost 6 bases, J lost 2 bases, and 16 bases lay in between. The CDR3 is made up of 15 amino acids. In germline, CDR1 is SGHTA, CDR2 FQGNSA. CDR3 loop: CASSLGDRRNTEAFF. The CDR3 bases are TGTGCCAGCAGTCTAGGGGACCGAAGAAACACTGAAGCTTTCTTT.

The chain has TRBV7-3 and TRBJ2-3, with D perhaps being TRBD1 or TRBD2 (5 bases each). Per germline, CDR1 SGHTA and CDR2 FQGTGA. Between the trimmed V and J ends, which lost 5 bases and 5 bases, there was a span of 11 bases. The CDR3 runs to 13 residues. The DNA for the CDR3 is TGTGCCAGCAGCCCCAGAGGGGTAGATACGCAGTATTTT. Translation gives CASSPRGVDTQYF.

The rearrangement joins TRBV2 to TRBJ1-5; D is unresolved. Per germline, CDR1 SNHLY and CDR2 FYNNEI. The CDR3 consists of 15 residues. The ends were cut back, 2 bases at V and 2 bases at J, with 10 bases in the middle. Here the CDR3 reads CASSEYSAGNQPQHF. Here the CDR3 DNA reads TGTGCCAGCAGTGAATACAGCGCGGGCAATCAGCCCCAGCATTTT.

The chain recombines TRBV23-1 with TRBJ1-5; D might be TRBD1 (6 bases). TRBV23-1 falls under the ORF class, with uncertain function. With 2 bases removed from V and 2 bases from J, the gap between germline ends came to 25 bases. The CDR3 runs 20 residues. The CDR3 DNA sequence: TGCGCCAGCAGTCAACCCGAGGAGGGGGACTATTTAAACGGCAATCAGCCCCAGCATTTT. It is translated as CASSQPEEGDYLNGNQPQHF.

V and J are TRBV25-1 and TRBJ2-2; D gene uncertain. Germline CDR1 and CDR2: MGHDK and SYGVNS. V was shortened by 4 bases and J by 2 bases, with 14 bases between the two germline ends. The CDR3 is 16 amino acids. CDR3 nucleotides: TGTGCCAGCAGTGTAATTGGCGCTCCAAACACCGGGGAGCTGTTTTTT. It encodes CASSVIGAPNTGELFF.

The chain has TRBV10-1 and TRBJ2-1, with 8 positions matching TRBD1. V shed 4 bases and J 8 bases; nucleotides not matched to a gene: 19. The CDR3 extends over 18 amino acids. From germline, CDR1 is WNHNN and CDR2 SYGVQD (reference sequence). The CDR3 loop is CASSADLRTGSVWDEQFF. DNA for the CDR3: TGCGCCAGCAGTGCAGACCTCCGGACAGGGAGTGTGTGGGATGAGCAGTTCTTC.

Turning to this clone: The same CDR3 arises from other DNA sequences in this sample as well. This chain uses TRBV5-1 with TRBJ1-5; a possible D gene is TRBD1 (6 bases). Trimming took off 0 bases at V and 5 bases at J, with 6 bases between the two ends. Germline lookup yields CDR1 SGHRS and CDR2 YFSETQ. This CDR3 has 13 amino acids. The DNA for the CDR3 is TGCGCCAGCAGCTTGGCAGGGGATCAGCCCCAGCATTTT. Its translation is CASSLAGDQPQHF.

V and J are TRBV6-1 and TRBJ1-2, with a possible D match to TRBD1 (6 bases). Trimming shortened V by 7 bases and J by 1 base, and 10 bases separated the two germline ends. Germline V lookup: CDR1 MNHNS, CDR2 SASEGT. This CDR3 comprises 13 residues. CDR3 in DNA: TGTGCCAGCAATCGACAGGATAACTATGGCTACACCTTC. Translated: CASNRQDNYGYTF.

This clone appeared a few times. The V and J genes are TRBV10-2 and TRBJ2-7; D ambiguous. CDR1 is WSHSY and CDR2 is SAAADI in the germline V gene. This CDR3 region has 15 residues. V gave up 4 bases and J gave up 5 bases, with 18 bases separating them. This CDR3 reads CASSGARTAGDEQYF. The CDR3 coding sequence is TGCGCCAGCAGTGGCGCGCGGACCGCTGGTGACGAGCAGTACTTC.

This clone appeared a few times. J is TRBJ2-6 and V is TRBV11-2, with TRBD1 as a possible D gene (5 bases). Trimming stripped 1 base from V and 0 bases from J, with 13 bases between. The germline gives CDR1 SGHAT, CDR2 FQNNGV. The CDR3 loop spans 18 amino acids. The CDR3 nucleotides are TGTGCCAGCAGCTTAGGGCCTGACAGACGCTCTGGGGCCAACGTCCTGACTTTC. Its translation: CASSLGPDRRSGANVLTF.

The chain employs TRBV5-4 and TRBJ2-3; D uncertain. CDR3 length equals 12 residues. Trimming cost V 2 bases and J 4 bases, with 5 bases left between them. CDR1 and CDR2 (germline): SGHNT, YYREEE (reference sequence). The CDR3 protein is CASSLEADTQYF. CDR3 DNA sequence: TGTGCCAGCAGCTTAGAAGCAGATACGCAGTATTTT.

This clone qualifies as medium-sized. V usage is TRBV19 and J usage is TRBJ1-6, with TRBD1 identical over 8 bases. The CDR3 consists of 14 residues. V lost 6 bases, J lost 2 bases, and 0 bases stayed unmatched. CDR1 LNHDA and CDR2 SQIVND come from the germline V gene (reference sequence). CDR3 bases: TGTGCCAGTAGACAGGGGGCCTATAATTCACCCCTCCACTTT. Residues: CASRQGAYNSPLHF.

The chain recombines TRBV11-2 with TRBJ2-5; 9 bases are shared with TRBD1. V gave up 2 bases and J gave up 5 bases; unmatched junction bases: 6. In germline, CDR1 is SGHAT, CDR2 FQNNGV. The CDR3 consists of 15 residues. This CDR3 is CASSLRQGVVETQYF. The CDR3 DNA reads TGTGCCAGCAGCTTAAGACAGGGGGTCGTGGAGACCCAGTACTTC.

This clone was seen more than once but under ten times. The chain combines TRBV30 with TRBJ1-2, with TRBD1 matching over 9 bases. CDR1 and CDR2 from the germline V gene are GTSNPN and SVGIG (reference sequence). The V segment lost 2 bases and the J segment 1 base; nucleotides outside the gene matches: 5. This CDR3 has 15 amino acids. CDR3 coding DNA: TGTGCCTGGAGTCGGGACAGGGTGCTTAACTATGGCTACACCTTC. Translation: CAWSRDRVLNYGYTF.

This sequence joins TRBV4-1 and TRBJ2-5; tentatively, D is TRBD2 (6 bases). Germline V gene lookup returns CDR1 MGHRA and CDR2 YSYEKL. The V end was cut by 4 bases, the J end by 1 base, with 13 bases between. The CDR3 is 15 residues long. The CDR3 reads CASSPLIGGQETQYF. CDR3 DNA: TGCGCCAGCAGCCCCTTAATCGGGGGCCAAGAGACCCAGTACTTC.

The chain recombines TRBV2 with TRBJ1-5; a weak D match, TRBD1 (6 bases). CDR1 is SNHLY and CDR2 is FYNNEI in the germline V gene. The germline V and J ends were trimmed by 5 bases and 1 base, with 9 bases remaining between them. The CDR3 has 14 amino acids. The CDR3 nucleotides read TGTGCCAGCAGTCGGGACACAAGCAATCAGCCCCAGCATTTT. Its translation: CASSRDTSNQPQHF.

The gene calls are TRBV10-3 and TRBJ1-5; 7 nucleotides match TRBD1. In germline, CDR1 is ENHRY, CDR2 SYGVKD. The trim removed 2 bases at V and 4 bases at J, leaving 5 bases unmatched. The CDR3 sequence is 15 residues long. The CDR3 spells CAISETGEGNQPQHF. The CDR3 DNA sequence: TGTGCCATCAGTGAGACAGGGGAGGGAAATCAGCCCCAGCATTTT.

This chain connects TRBV19 to TRBJ2-1; 10 positions match TRBD2. Losses at the gene ends were 2 bases for V and 6 bases for J; bases not matched to a gene: 4. The CDR3 extends over 15 amino acids. In germline, CDR1 is LNHDA, CDR2 SQIVND (reference sequence). The CDR3 bases are TGTGCCAGTAGTATACCTAGCGGGAGCTTCAATGAGCAGTTCTTC. This translates into CASSIPSGSFNEQFF.

DNA for the CDR3: TGCGCCAGCAGCTTGGGGCGGGGGGCCGACCAAGAGACCCAGTACTTC. It translates to CASSLGRGADQETQYF. The genes are TRBV5-1 and TRBJ2-5; 8 bases align to TRBD2. Germline CDR1 and CDR2: SGHRS and YFSETQ. V trimming: 0 bases; J trimming: 0 bases; junction bases outside the gene matches: 4. The CDR3 has 16 amino acids.

The chain combines TRBV6-5 with TRBJ2-3; 7 bases line up with TRBD1. The CDR3 is 15 amino acids. The V gene's germline CDR1 is MNHEY and CDR2 SVGAGI. After removal of 7 bases from V and 2 bases from J, the junction contained 9 bases not matched to a gene. The CDR3 loop is CASTVDRRYTDTQYF. CDR3 DNA: TGTGCCAGCACGGTGGACAGGAGATACACAGATACGCAGTATTTT.

V gene TRBV11-1 combines with J gene TRBJ2-5, with no clear D. The CDR3 covers 14 residues. V lost 1 base and J 2 bases, leaving 8 bases between the germline ends. Germline-derived CDR1 and CDR2 are SGHAT and FQDESV (reference sequence). CDR3 region: CASSLVERQETQYF. The CDR3 region has the DNA TGTGCCAGCAGCTTAGTCGAGAGACAAGAGACCCAGTACTTC.

V gene TRBV19 combines with J gene TRBJ2-4, with 9 bases that match TRBD1. This CDR3 is built from 14 residues. The V segment lost 7 bases and the J segment 5 bases; nucleotides outside the gene matches: 6. The germline gives CDR1 LNHDA, CDR2 SQIVND (reference sequence). CDR3 sequence: CASKDRGGENIQYF. CDR3 bases: TGTGCCAGTAAGGACAGGGGAGGAGAAAACATTCAGTACTTC.